This T cell receptor beta chain was sequenced for a study of cytomegalovirus exposure and HLA in healthy donors. Germline CDR1 and CDR2: MNHEY and SVGAGI. V was trimmed by 8 bases and J by 8 bases, leaving 24 bases between them. The CDR3 has 15 residues. The PCR had 60 Vbeta and 13 Jbeta primers. Generated by immunoSEQ multiplex PCR, the TCRdb table keeps only in-frame clones and is missing some. The repertoire holds around 150,000 clones, with 80% as singletons. With respect to this clone: Its antigen is undetermined.

Study conclusions and caveats: The analysis excluded some indistinguishable V segments, including TRBV6-2 and TRBV6-3. Most TCR beta V segments were productive about 87% or about 30% of the time in an earlier analysis. A later look showed TCR association rates differing by HLA locus, highest for DRB1 and lowest for HLA-C. Later work associated 16,951 TCR beta sequences with HLA alleles at 0.05 false discovery rate.

The chain combines TRBV6-5 with TRBJ1-2, with unresolved D. The clonotype comes from a man aged 30-40 years in good health and CMV-seronegative. The specimen sequenced was PBMCs. The CDR3 reads CASGAQVVGVRGYTF. The CDR3 DNA reads as TGTGCCAGCGGCGCTCAGGTCGTCGGGGTGCGGGGCTACACCTTC.